The rows below give T cell receptor beta chains drawn from one sample of a study of T cells in localized non-small cell lung cancer. Some clones are missing from TCRdb's copy, which holds only in-frame ones; the method was immunoSEQ multiplex PCR. The profile shows about 31,000 clones, 85% to 95% of them singletons. Sample: peripheral blood, taken before any cancer treatment. The origin of the receptors is a woman aged 40-69 years with stage I lung adenocarcinoma. CDR3s include the opening cysteine and the closing phenylalanine or tryptophan. Each record gives: clone size, J gene, V gene, D gene, CDR3 DNA, CDR3 protein. A D gene is named only where the DNA matches it firmly. Expanded clones get a size class; other rows say once, few or many, or leave the size out.

size: NA
J: TRBJ2-7
V: TRBV5-3
D: TRBD1
DNA: TGTGCCAGAAGCTGCAGGGGGCCGGTTTACGAGCAGTACTTC
CDR3: CARSCRGPVYEQYF

size: NA
J: TRBJ2-1
V: TRBV2
D: NA
DNA: TGTGCCAGCAGTGCCCAGGGGAGCTCCTACAATGAGCAGTTCTTC
CDR3: CASSAQGSSYNEQFF

size: NA
J: TRBJ2-5
V: TRBV9
D: NA
DNA: TGTGCCAGCAGCGTAGGAGGGGAACAAGAGACCCAGTACTTC
CDR3: CASSVGGEQETQYF

size: NA
J: TRBJ2-1
V: TRBV9
D: TRBD2
DNA: TGTGCCAGCAGCCCTCGACGGGGGGGTAGGAATGAGCAGTTCTTC
CDR3: CASSPRRGGRNEQFF

size: NA
J: TRBJ2-7
V: TRBV6-5
D: TRBD2
DNA: TGTGCCAGCAGTTACTCCGGGGGGGCCTCCGAGCAGTACTTC
CDR3: CASSYSGGASEQYF

size: NA
J: TRBJ2-7
V: TRBV11-2
D: NA
DNA: TGTGCCAGCAGCTTAGATCCGAACGGCTACGAGCAGTACTTC
CDR3: CASSLDPNGYEQYF

size: once
J: TRBJ1-2
V: TRBV29-1
D: NA
DNA: TGCAGCGTTTTAGACAGGAACTATGGCTACACCTTC
CDR3: CSVLDRNYGYTF

size: NA
J: TRBJ2-1
V: TRBV7-3
D: TRBD2
DNA: TGTGCCAGCAGCCCCCTAGGGACTAGCGGGAGTAAATCCTACAATGAGCAGTTCTTC
CDR3: CASSPLGTSGSKSYNEQFF

size: once
J: TRBJ1-1
V: TRBV19
D: NA
DNA: TGTGCCAGTAGCATTGGCGGGGGAAGCACTGAAGCTTTCTTT
CDR3: CASSIGGGSTEAFF

size: NA
J: TRBJ1-1
V: TRBV11-3
D: NA
DNA: TGTGCCAGCAGCTTGGGGGGGTGGGAGAGGAACACTGAAGCTTTCTTT
CDR3: CASSLGGWERNTEAFF

size: NA
J: TRBJ2-7
V: TRBV19
D: TRBD1
DNA: TGTGCCAGTAGCCGACAGGGGGTTTGGGAGCAGTACTTC
CDR3: CASSRQGVWEQYF

size: NA
J: TRBJ1-2
V: TRBV19
D: TRBD1
DNA: TGTGCCAGTAGAAATGACCGTCAGGGGGGGTCGCTCTATGGCTACACCTTC
CDR3: CASRNDRQGGSLYGYTF

size: once
J: TRBJ1-2
V: TRBV7-2
D: NA
DNA: TGTGCCAGCAGCTTAGAGGGTTCCCGAAGGGGCTACACCTTC
CDR3: CASSLEGSRRGYTF

size: NA
J: TRBJ2-7
V: TRBV19
D: NA
DNA: TGTGCCAGTAGTAGACAGCACAATTACGAGCAGTACTTC
CDR3: CASSRQHNYEQYF

size: NA
J: TRBJ1-2
V: TRBV12-5
D: TRBD1
DNA: TGTGCTAGTGGTCTATCCACCGGGACAGGCGCCTCTAACTATGGCTACACCTTC
CDR3: CASGLSTGTGASNYGYTF

size: NA
J: TRBJ1-1
V: TRBV2
D: TRBD1
DNA: TGTGCCAGCAGTCCCGACAGGGCCAGGAACACTGAAGCTTTCTTT
CDR3: CASSPDRARNTEAFF

size: NA
J: TRBJ1-3
V: TRBV7-9
D: NA
DNA: TGTGCCAGCAGCTCCGGCTCGACAGTAACTGGAAACACCATATATTTT
CDR3: CASSSGSTVTGNTIYF